Listed below are T cell receptor beta chains from one sample, sequenced in a study of CD8+ T cells in alopecia areata. Profiling relied on immunoSEQ multiplex PCR, and the TCRdb table lists in-frame clones only, not all of them. This table holds approximately 140,000 clones, approximately 50% found once. Sequencing used CD4+ T cells sorted from blood. The receptors here all came from a human donor with alopecia areata. Each CDR3 is given with its conserved first and last residue. A D gene is named only where the DNA matches it firmly. Size tells how often a clone was seen (once, few, many) or the class of an expanded clone, and some rows leave it out.

j_call	clone_size	d_call	v_call	cdr3_aa	cdr3_nt
TRBJ2-7	-	TRBD2	TRBV5-1	CASSLATSGGDEQYF	TGCGCCAGCAGCTTGGCCACCAGCGGGGGGGACGAGCAGTACTTC
TRBJ1-1	-	-	TRBV30	CAWYYFSGRNTEAFF	TGTGCCTGGTACTATTTCTCGGGAAGAAACACTGAAGCTTTCTTT
TRBJ2-5	-	-	TRBV18	CASSPSETQYF	TGTGCCAGCTCACCTTCTGAGACCCAGTACTTC
TRBJ2-7	-	-	TRBV14	CASSQGPEQYF	TGTGCCAGCAGCCAAGGTCCCGAGCAGTACTTC
TRBJ2-7	-	TRBD1	TRBV7-9	CASSLAGNRGLYEQYF	TGTGCCAGCAGCTTAGCGGGTAACAGGGGGCTCTACGAGCAGTACTTC
TRBJ1-1	few	-	TRBV2	CASSGRMNTEAFF	TGTGCCAGTTCGGGACGGATGAACACTGAAGCTTTCTTT
TRBJ2-5	few	TRBD2	TRBV7-6	CASSVSSGRAGETQYF	TGTGCCAGCAGCGTGTCTAGCGGGAGGGCCGGGGAGACCCAGTACTTC
TRBJ2-1	-	-	TRBV5-1	CASSPGAENNYNEQFF	TGCGCCAGCAGCCCAGGGGCGGAGAACAACTACAATGAGCAGTTCTTC
TRBJ2-3	-	-	TRBV5-6	CASSILSTDTQYF	TGTGCCAGCAGTATCCTTAGCACAGATACGCAGTATTTT
TRBJ1-5	few	-	TRBV30	CAWGTNRKPQHF	TGTGCCTGGGGGACCAACCGAAAGCCCCAGCATTTT
TRBJ2-3	-	-	TRBV29-1	CSLRVTDTQYF	TGCAGCCTTCGAGTCACAGATACGCAGTATTTT
TRBJ1-1	-	TRBD1	TRBV29-1	CSVERGTGVQAFF	TGCAGCGTTGAAAGGGGGACAGGGGTTCAAGCTTTCTTT
TRBJ1-2	-	-	TRBV11-2	CASSLDRTASGYTF	TGTGCCAGCAGCTTAGACCGGACAGCTTCTGGCTACACCTTC
TRBJ1-1	-	-	TRBV5-4	CASSFGRVNTEAFF	TGTGCCAGCAGCTTCGGCAGGGTGAACACTGAAGCTTTCTTT
TRBJ1-2	-	-	TRBV30	CAWSNHPGGYTF	TGTGCCTGGAGCAACCATCCGGGCGGCTACACCTTC
TRBJ1-4	few	-	TRBV4-1	CASSQPGSPEKLFF	TGCGCCAGCAGCCAACCTGGCTCCCCTGAAAAACTGTTTTTT
TRBJ2-5	once	TRBD2	TRBV20-1	CSARGGAQYF	TGCAGTGCTAGGGGGGGGGCCCAGTACTTC
TRBJ1-1	-	TRBD1	TRBV30	CAWSLTGTGRMGNTEAFF	TGTGCCTGGAGTTTAACCGGGACAGGGAGAATGGGGAACACTGAAGCTTTCTTT
TRBJ2-6	few	TRBD1	TRBV27	CASSPVGQGVTGANVLTF	TGTGCCAGCAGTCCGGTCGGACAGGGGGTAACTGGGGCCAACGTCCTGACTTTC
TRBJ2-3	-	TRBD2	TRBV2	CASTGLVTDTQYF	TGTGCCAGCACGGGACTAGTAACAGATACGCAGTATTTT
TRBJ1-5	-	TRBD1	TRBV19	CASSVGTGQFNQPQHF	TGTGCCAGTAGCGTAGGGACGGGACAGTTCAATCAGCCCCAGCATTTT
TRBJ1-4	-	-	TRBV2	CASSELGEEKLFF	TGTGCCAGCAGTGAATTGGGGGAAGAAAAACTGTTTTTT
TRBJ2-7	-	-	TRBV7-9	CASSLSSVISYEQYF	TGTGCCAGCAGCTTGTCCTCCGTGATCTCCTACGAGCAGTACTTC
TRBJ2-1	-	TRBD2	TRBV5-6	CASRVAGTSNEQFF	TGTGCCAGCAGAGTTGCCGGGACTAGCAATGAGCAGTTCTTC
TRBJ2-7	few	-	TRBV5-5	CASSLGPTVKSYEQYF	TGTGCCAGCAGCTTGGGTCCGACAGTAAAATCCTACGAGCAGTACTTC
TRBJ1-1	-	-	TRBV2	CASWRLNTEAFF	TGTGCCAGCTGGAGGTTGAACACTGAAGCTTTCTTT
TRBJ2-7	-	-	TRBV27	CASTGRSYEQYF	TGTGCCAGCACAGGGAGATCTTACGAGCAGTACTTC
TRBJ2-1	-	TRBD1	TRBV29-1	CSVVRETGSFPYNEQFF	TGCAGCGTCGTTAGGGAGACAGGGTCATTCCCCTACAATGAGCAGTTCTTC
TRBJ2-5	-	-	TRBV29-1	CSVEVWQGETQYF	TGCAGCGTTGAAGTATGGCAGGGAGAGACCCAGTACTTC
TRBJ1-1	once	TRBD1	TRBV14	CASSHQGAMNTEAFF	TGTGCCAGCAGCCATCAGGGGGCCATGAACACTGAAGCTTTCTTT
TRBJ1-4	-	-	TRBV4-2	CASSPRSRAATNEKLFF	TGTGCCAGCAGCCCCCGGTCCAGGGCGGCAACTAATGAAAAACTGTTTTTT
TRBJ2-5	-	TRBD1	TRBV6-5	CASSNGQGPQETQYF	TGTGCCAGCAGTAACGGACAGGGCCCTCAAGAGACCCAGTACTTC
TRBJ2-4	few	-	TRBV19	CASRGKNIQYF	TGTGCCAGTCGGGGAAAAAACATTCAGTACTTC
TRBJ1-1	-	-	TRBV27	CASMPQVNTEAFF	TGTGCCAGCATGCCACAGGTGAACACTGAAGCTTTCTTT